Listed here are 2 T cell receptor beta chains from one sample, sequenced in a study of blood T cell repertoires in COVID-19. Some clones are missing from TCRdb's copy, which holds only in-frame ones; the method was immunoSEQ multiplex PCR. The sample yields 95,000 to 150,000 clones, more than 70% seen once. Sequenced: peripheral blood. The receptors derive from a human donor in a cohort sampled during active COVID-19.

The chain is built from TRBV28 and TRBJ1-2, with D possibly TRBD1 on 5 matching bases. The CDR3 has 11 amino acids. The V gene's germline CDR1 is MDHEN and CDR2 SYDVKM. V lost 8 bases, J lost 8 bases, and 12 bases lay in between. CDR3 sequence reads: CASYGGGGYTF. For the CDR3, the DNA is TGTGCCAGCTACGGGGGAGGAGGCTACACCTTC.

CDR3 residues: CASSLDPSSKTQYF. CDR3 DNA: TGTGCCAGCAGCTTAGATCCTAGCTCGAAGACCCAGTACTTC. The chain employs TRBV7-9 and TRBJ2-5, with D possibly matching TRBD2 (5 bases). Germline CDR1 is SEHNR and CDR2 is FQNEAQ (reference sequence). The CDR3 runs to 14 residues. Trimming stripped 1 base from V and 6 bases from J, with 12 bases between.